The text below deals with one T cell receptor beta chain. The sample is drawn from a study of blood T cell repertoires in COVID-19. Study at large: COVID-19 samples collected from the United States, Italy and Spain covered acute and convalescent phases. Sources were T cells, B-cell-depleted T cells, or PBMCs; the material itself was cDNA or gDNA.

V shed 7 bases and J shed 5 bases, with 17 bases lying between them. CDR1 and CDR2 from the germline V gene are ENHRY and SYGVKD. The CDR3 consists of 14 residues. In the source study's methods: It was from reference gene primer amplification that nucleated cell counts were estimated. Profiling relied on immunoSEQ multiplex PCR, and the TCRdb table lists in-frame clones only, not all of them. V and J calls and clone size come straight from that table; D and trimming were deduced from the DNA. The data show over 150,000 clones, about 87% seen once. It was during active infection that Seattle patients were enrolled and then longitudinally followed.

The chain is built from TRBV10-3 and TRBJ1-1; D perhaps matches TRBD1 (6 bases). This receptor was obtained from a woman aged 70-85 years with COVID-19, enrolled during active disease. The specimen sequenced was peripheral blood. The CDR3 DNA is TGTGCCATCACTGAACAGGGTTCGGGGACTGAAGCTTTCTTT. Translating it yields CAITEQGSGTEAFF.